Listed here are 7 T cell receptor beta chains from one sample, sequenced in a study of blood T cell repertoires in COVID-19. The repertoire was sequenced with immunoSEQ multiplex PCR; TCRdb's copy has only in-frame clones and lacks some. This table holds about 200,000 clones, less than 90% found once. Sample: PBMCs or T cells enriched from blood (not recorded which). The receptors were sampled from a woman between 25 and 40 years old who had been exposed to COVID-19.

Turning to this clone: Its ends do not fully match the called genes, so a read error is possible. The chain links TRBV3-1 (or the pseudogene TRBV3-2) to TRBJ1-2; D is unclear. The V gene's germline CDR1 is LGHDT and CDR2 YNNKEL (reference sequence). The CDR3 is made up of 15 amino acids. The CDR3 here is CAGSQGPLTPYGYTF. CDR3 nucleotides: TGTGCCGGCAGCCAAGGGCCGCTTACCCCCTATGGCTACACCTTC.

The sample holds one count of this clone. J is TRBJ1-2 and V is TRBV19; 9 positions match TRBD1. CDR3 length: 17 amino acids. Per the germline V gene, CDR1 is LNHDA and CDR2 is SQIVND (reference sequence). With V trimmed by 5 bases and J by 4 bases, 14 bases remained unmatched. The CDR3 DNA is TGTGCCAGTAGTCCCACCGGGACAGGGACCAGAGGCTATGGCTACACCTTC. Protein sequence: CASSPTGTGTRGYGYTF.

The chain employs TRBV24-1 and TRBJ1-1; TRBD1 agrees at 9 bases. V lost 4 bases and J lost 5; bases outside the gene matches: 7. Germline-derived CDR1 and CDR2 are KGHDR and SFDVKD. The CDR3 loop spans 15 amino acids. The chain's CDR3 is CATSDPNRGQTEAFF. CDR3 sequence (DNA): TGTGCCACCAGTGACCCCAACAGGGGGCAAACTGAAGCTTTCTTT.

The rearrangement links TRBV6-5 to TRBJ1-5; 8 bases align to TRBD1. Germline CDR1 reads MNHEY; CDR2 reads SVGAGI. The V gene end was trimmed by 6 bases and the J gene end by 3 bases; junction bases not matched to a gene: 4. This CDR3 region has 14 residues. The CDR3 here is CASRDRAINQPQHF. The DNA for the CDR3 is TGTGCCAGCAGGGACAGGGCCATCAATCAGCCCCAGCATTTT.

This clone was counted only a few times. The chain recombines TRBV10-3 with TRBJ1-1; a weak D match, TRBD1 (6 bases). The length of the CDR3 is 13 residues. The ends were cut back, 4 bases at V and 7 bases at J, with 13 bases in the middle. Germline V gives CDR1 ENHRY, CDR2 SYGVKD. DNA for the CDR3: TGTGCCATCAGTGGAGGGGGAGGGTTTGAAGCTTTCTTT. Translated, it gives CAISGGGGFEAFF.

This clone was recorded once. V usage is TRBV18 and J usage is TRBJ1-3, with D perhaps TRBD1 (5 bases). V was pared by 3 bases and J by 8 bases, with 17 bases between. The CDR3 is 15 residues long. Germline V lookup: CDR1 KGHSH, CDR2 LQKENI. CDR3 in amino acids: CASSPRAGNLHTIYF. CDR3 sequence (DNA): TGTGCCAGCTCACCCCGGGCAGGGAACCTGCACACCATATATTTT.

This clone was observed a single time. The CDR3 bases are TGTGCCAGCAGCCCCCGCGGGGGAGGCACTGAAGCTTTCTTT. Its protein product is CASSPRGGGTEAFF. V is TRBV7-6 and J is TRBJ1-1, with D tentatively TRBD1 (5 bases). Looked up from germline, CDR1 is SGHVS and CDR2 is FNYEAQ. CDR3 length: 14 residues. V shed 5 bases and J shed 4 bases, with 14 bases lying between them.